What follows is one TCR beta chain and its context. The data stem from a study of OX40 agonist ivuxolimab in advanced cancers. V lost 2 bases, J lost 0 bases, and 2 bases lay in between. Germline-derived CDR1 and CDR2 are MDHEN and SYDVKM. This CDR3 is built from 12 residues. Clones were read by immunoSEQ multiplex PCR, and TCRdb kept only the in-frame ones, dropping some. This sample has about 72,000 clones, with 80% to 90% found just once. This chain links TRBV28 with TRBJ2-7; D not resolved. The source of this sequence is an adult with an advanced solid tumor such as melanoma, head and neck, liver or kidney cancer. Source: CD4+ or CD8+ T cells sorted from blood, taken in a trial of the OX40 agonist ivuxolimab. CDR3 in DNA: TGTGCCAGCAGTTTACGCTCCTACGAGCAGTACTTC. As protein: CASSLRSYEQYF.